This TCR beta chain was sequenced for a study of blood T cell repertoires in COVID-19. The overall study: Whether acute or convalescent, the COVID-19 samples came from the United States, Italy and Spain.

Seattle patient enrollment occurred during active infection, with longitudinal follow-up thereafter. Some clones are missing from TCRdb's copy, which holds only in-frame ones; the method was immunoSEQ multiplex PCR. The data show 220,000 or so clones, approximately 86% seen once. This CDR3 is 14 amino acids long. Germline V gene sequence: CDR1 LGHDT, CDR2 YNNKEL (reference sequence). Trimming removed 0 bases at V and 7 bases at J, with 12 bases between. The receptor was derived from a woman in her fifties or sixties with COVID-19, enrolled during active disease. The chain carries TRBV3-1 (or the pseudogene TRBV3-2) and TRBJ1-2, with D perhaps TRBD1 (5 bases). The sample comprised peripheral blood. The CDR3 is CASSQDQGSGGYTF. The CDR3 coding sequence is TGTGCCAGCAGCCAAGATCAGGGATCGGGTGGCTACACCTTC.